What follows are 31 T cell receptor beta chains derived from one specimen sequenced in a study of CD8 T cells in Susac syndrome. An input of roughly 0.5 to 1 ug of RNA was subjected to reverse transcription using random hexamers. TCRdb re-derived calls from the immunoSEQ multiplex PCR reads in MiXCR, one entry per CDR3 protein. The sample shows tens of thousands of distinct CDR3 sequences, around 93% of them seen only once. The sequenced sample was CD4+ T cells from PBMCs. The source of these receptors is a human donor with Susac syndrome.

The chain uses TRBV11-1 and TRBJ1-1, with TRBD1 matching 8 bases. V lost 5 bases, J lost 1 base, and 18 bases stayed unmatched. The V gene's germline CDR1 is SGHAT and CDR2 FQDESV (reference sequence). The CDR3 spans 19 residues. CDR3: CASSSRAGQAPIKNTEAFF. The CDR3 DNA sequence: TGTGCCAGCAGCAGCCGGGCGGGACAGGCGCCCATTAAGAACACTGAAGCTTTCTTT.

The chain is built from TRBV18 and TRBJ2-5; D is uncertain. V lost 0 bases and J 1 base, leaving 6 bases between the germline ends. The CDR3 runs to 14 residues. CDR1 and CDR2 from the germline V gene are KGHSH and LQKENI. The CDR3 region is CASSPPNSQETQYF. Written as DNA, the CDR3 is TGTGCCAGCTCACCACCGAACTCCCAAGAGACCCAGTACTTC.

This CDR3 is CASSFFFDTQYF. The CDR3 DNA reads as TGTGCCAGCAGCTTTTTTTTTGATACGCAGTATTTT. This chain joins TRBV7-9 and TRBJ2-3; unclear D gene. V lost 3 bases and J 6 bases, leaving 7 bases between the germline ends. Germline values: CDR1 SEHNR, CDR2 FQNEAQ (reference sequence). CDR3 length: 12 residues.

The chain has TRBV10-3 and TRBJ2-2, with 9 nucleotides matching TRBD1. CDR3 length: 17 amino acids. The J segment lost 2 bases and the V segment lost 0 bases, leaving 4 bases of the junction unmatched. Germline CDR1 ENHRY, CDR2 SYGVKD. In DNA, the CDR3 is TGTGCCATCAGTGAGTCTACAGGGGGCTACAACACCGGGGAGCTGTTTTTT. It yields the protein CAISESTGGYNTGELFF.

The chain links TRBV7-9 to TRBJ2-3; tentatively, D is TRBD2 (5 bases). CDR3 length: 14 residues. Trimming stripped 6 bases from V and 0 bases from J, with 10 bases between. Germline CDR1 is SEHNR and CDR2 is FQNEAQ (reference sequence). The CDR3: CASRLGGSTDTQYF. The CDR3 bases are TGTGCCAGCAGACTTGGAGGCAGCACAGATACGCAGTATTTT.

The chain carries TRBV3-1 and TRBJ2-3; 14 nucleotides match TRBD2. After removal of 4 bases from V and 5 bases from J, the junction contained 5 bases not matched to a gene. This CDR3 is built from 16 residues. Germline values: CDR1 LGHDT, CDR2 YNNKEL (reference sequence). The CDR3: CASSRRLAGGLDTQYF. CDR3 DNA: TGTGCCAGCAGCCGCCGACTAGCGGGGGGGTTAGATACGCAGTATTTT.

The chain employs TRBV7-2 and TRBJ1-4; TRBD1 agrees at 8 bases. V lost 5 bases to trimming and J lost 6 bases; unmatched junction nucleotides: 11. Germline V lookup: CDR1 SGHTA, CDR2 FQGNSA. CDR3 length: 16 amino acids. The CDR3 protein is CASSQRVGQGDEKLFF. CDR3 sequence (DNA): TGTGCCAGCAGCCAACGAGTCGGACAGGGTGATGAAAAACTGTTTTTT.

This clonotype has only one observation. V is TRBV28 and J is TRBJ2-7, with 9 bases lining up with TRBD1. This CDR3 region has 15 residues. The germline gives CDR1 MDHEN, CDR2 SYDVKM. The V gene end was trimmed by 5 bases and the J gene end by 2 bases; junction bases not matched to a gene: 7. CDR3 sequence (DNA): TGTGCCAGCAGTAGGGGGACAGGGACTACCTACGAGCAGTACTTC. Translated: CASSRGTGTTYEQYF.

This chain uses TRBV28 with TRBJ2-1; D is undetermined. V was clipped by 6 bases and J by 3 bases, with 12 bases between them. Per the germline V gene, CDR1 is MDHEN and CDR2 is SYDVKM. This CDR3 comprises 14 residues. The CDR3 here is CASSPLGLYNEQFF. CDR3 sequence (DNA): TGTGCCAGCAGCCCCCTTGGGCTCTACAATGAGCAGTTCTTC.

V usage is TRBV7-3 and J usage is TRBJ2-2; 8 bases match TRBD2. Germline V gene data show CDR1 as SGHTA and CDR2 as FQGTGA. This CDR3 has 15 residues. The trim removed 5 bases at V and 4 bases at J, leaving 6 bases unmatched. CDR3 coding DNA: TGTGCCAGCAGCCGAAGCGGGGGCGTCACCGGGGAGCTGTTTTTT. Translated: CASSRSGGVTGELFF.

V gene TRBV4-2 combines with J gene TRBJ1-1; D gene ambiguous. CDR1 and CDR2 from the germline V gene are LGHNA and YNFKEQ. The CDR3 has 15 residues. Trimming shortened V by 1 base and J by 1 base, and 10 bases separated the two germline ends. The CDR3 DNA reads TGTGCCAGCAGCCAAGGTTCGGCAGAGAACACTGAAGCTTTCTTT. Amino acids: CASSQGSAENTEAFF.

CDR3 residues: CASSPEYSGNTIYF. The CDR3 coding sequence is TGCGCCAGCAGCCCGGAGTACTCTGGAAACACCATATATTTT. The chain uses TRBV5-1 and TRBJ1-3; D remains unclear. The CDR3 runs 14 residues. Germline V CDR1 and CDR2: SGHRS, YFSETQ. Deletions cut 4 bases from V and 0 bases from J, with 8 bases between.

The V gene is TRBV30, the J gene TRBJ2-5; no reliable D call. From germline, CDR1 is GTSNPN and CDR2 SVGIG (reference sequence). V lost 2 bases and J 5 bases, leaving 15 bases between the germline ends. There are 14 residues in the CDR3. Here the CDR3 DNA reads TGTGCCTGGAGTCCCCTCGGGTTCGGGGAGACCCAGTACTTC. Translated, it gives CAWSPLGFGETQYF.

The chain combines TRBV7-9 with TRBJ1-6; D ambiguous. The CDR3 consists of 14 residues. V lost 0 bases to trimming and J lost 7 bases, with 7 bases between them. The germline V gene has CDR1 SEHNR and CDR2 FQNEAQ (reference sequence). The CDR3 DNA reads TGTGCCAGCAGCTTAGCAGGATTCAATTCACCCCTCCACTTT. Translated: CASSLAGFNSPLHF.

This chain uses TRBV25-1 with TRBJ2-2, with a possible D match to TRBD2 (6 bases). The V end was cut by 1 base, the J end by 7 bases, with 7 bases between. Germline V gene sequence: CDR1 MGHDK, CDR2 SYGVNS. This CDR3 is 13 amino acids long. Here the CDR3 reads CASSEWGDGELFF. CDR3 nucleotide sequence: TGTGCCAGCAGTGAATGGGGGGACGGGGAGCTGTTTTTT.

The rearrangement links TRBV18 to TRBJ1-4; TRBD1 matches 9 bases. CDR1 and CDR2 (germline): KGHSH, LQKENI. There are 15 residues in the CDR3. V shed 2 bases, J shed 8 bases, and the junction held 6 bases outside the gene matches. In DNA form, the CDR3 reads TGTGCCAGCTCACCATACAGGGGGCGAGGCGAAAAACTGTTTTTT. Translation gives CASSPYRGRGEKLFF.

This clonotype was seen a single time. The chain is built from TRBV2 and TRBJ2-5; 7 bases line up with TRBD2. Germline V gene data show CDR1 as SNHLY and CDR2 as FYNNEI. The CDR3 is 13 residues long. Unmatched junction bases numbered 4, after V lost 8 bases and J lost 1 base. This chain's CDR3 is CASRTGGQETQYF. The CDR3 bases are TGTGCCAGCCGTACGGGGGGCCAAGAGACCCAGTACTTC.

V and J are TRBV28 and TRBJ1-5; 9 nucleotides match TRBD1. Looked up from germline, CDR1 is MDHEN and CDR2 is SYDVKM. V lost 7 bases and J lost 6; bases outside the gene matches: 7. The CDR3 loop spans 14 amino acids. This CDR3 is CASIIGTGRQPQHF. As DNA, the CDR3 is TGTGCCAGCATCATTGGGACAGGGCGTCAGCCCCAGCATTTT.

The chain recombines TRBV11-2 with TRBJ2-7; 7 nucleotides agree with TRBD1. The CDR3 totals 16 residues. V trimming: 5 bases; J trimming: 7 bases; junction bases outside the gene matches: 17. Germline V gene data show CDR1 as SGHAT and CDR2 as FQNNGV. The CDR3 loop reads CASSTPGTATSGEQYF. In DNA, the CDR3 is TGTGCCAGCAGCACCCCCGGGACAGCGACCTCTGGGGAGCAGTACTTC.

The count of this clonotype is one. The chain recombines TRBV3-1 with TRBJ2-7, with D maybe TRBD2 (6 bases). This CDR3 region has 15 residues. Germline V gene data show CDR1 as LGHDT and CDR2 as YNNKEL (reference sequence). Trimming stripped 4 bases from V and 2 bases from J, with 15 bases between. CDR3 residues: CASSLYTGLTYEQYF. In DNA form, the CDR3 reads TGTGCCAGCAGCCTTTACACGGGACTTACCTACGAGCAGTACTTC.

The V call is TRBV7-2, the J call TRBJ2-7; 8 nucleotides line up with TRBD2. The CDR3 is 14 amino acids. Germline CDR1 SGHTA, CDR2 FQGNSA. The ends lost 4 bases at V and 1 base at J; junction bases unmatched: 3. CDR3 DNA sequence: TGTGCCAGCAGCTCTACTAGCGGTTCCTACGAGCAGTACTTC. Translating gives CASSSTSGSYEQYF.

This chain links TRBV20-1 with TRBJ1-1, with D perhaps matching TRBD1 (6 bases). Germline CDR1 is DFQATT and CDR2 is SNEGSKA (reference sequence). The CDR3 extends over 13 amino acids. V was clipped by 0 bases and J by 1 base, with 6 bases between them. CDR3 protein: CSARDRGNTEAFF. The CDR3 DNA sequence: TGCAGTGCTAGAGACAGGGGGAACACTGAAGCTTTCTTT.

The V and J genes are TRBV3-1 and TRBJ2-2; TRBD1 aligns across 7 bases. The CDR3 runs to 16 residues. The trim removed 4 bases at V and 2 bases at J, leaving 7 bases unmatched. Germline-derived CDR1 and CDR2 are LGHDT and YNNKEL (reference sequence). The CDR3 bases are TGTGCCAGCAGCCTTCTCTACAGGGGTAACACCGGGGAGCTGTTTTTT. It yields the protein CASSLLYRGNTGELFF.

A few counts support this clonotype. The chain uses TRBV6-5 and TRBJ1-5, with 7 bases identical to TRBD1. After removal of 6 bases from V and 9 bases from J, the junction contained 11 bases not matched to a gene. Germline CDR1 and CDR2: MNHEY and SVGAGI. The CDR3 length is 14 residues. The CDR3 here is CASSRGDRVRPQHF. In DNA form, the CDR3 reads TGTGCCAGCAGCCGTGGAGACAGGGTTCGGCCCCAGCATTTT.

The genes are TRBV2 and TRBJ1-3; TRBD1 aligns across 10 bases. Germline V gives CDR1 SNHLY, CDR2 FYNNEI. With 7 bases clipped from V and 1 base from J, the junction kept 7 bases outside the gene matches. The CDR3 is 16 residues long. The CDR3 DNA follows: TGTGCCAGCACTCTCGACAGGGGGCTATCTGGAAACACCATATATTTT. This translates into CASTLDRGLSGNTIYF.

This clonotype appeared once. The chain has TRBV18 and TRBJ1-4; no firm D call. Trimming removed 8 bases from V and 4 bases from J, with 14 bases in between. From germline, CDR1 is KGHSH and CDR2 LQKENI. The CDR3 contains 14 residues. This chain's CDR3 is CASALPDVNEKLFF. DNA for the CDR3: TGTGCCAGCGCCCTCCCGGATGTTAATGAAAAACTGTTTTTT.

This chain uses TRBV6-2 or TRBV6-3 with TRBJ2-7; the D gene is possibly TRBD1 (5 bases). The CDR3 has 15 residues. The V end was cut by 2 bases, the J end by 2 bases, with 13 bases between. The germline V gene has CDR1 MNHEY and CDR2 SVGEGT. The CDR3 sequence: CASSYLRQPPYEQYF. The CDR3 DNA follows: TGTGCCAGCAGTTACCTCCGACAGCCACCCTACGAGCAGTACTTC.

J is TRBJ1-2 and V is TRBV19; 9 positions agree with TRBD1. The V gene end was trimmed by 5 bases and the J gene end by 4 bases; junction bases not matched to a gene: 8. The CDR3 length is 15 residues. CDR1 is LNHDA and CDR2 is SQIVND in the germline V gene (reference sequence). CDR3 sequence (DNA): TGTGCCAGTAGTCTCCGTGGGACAGGGACCTATGGCTACACCTTC. Translating it yields CASSLRGTGTYGYTF.

The chain uses TRBV27 and TRBJ2-2, with 9 bases aligning to TRBD2. Germline V gives CDR1 MNHEY, CDR2 SMNVEV (reference sequence). The CDR3 covers 15 residues. V was clipped by 6 bases and J by 0 bases; unmatched bases: 2. CDR3 region: CASRAGGSNTGELFF. CDR3 coding DNA: TGTGCCAGCAGAGCGGGGGGTTCGAACACCGGGGAGCTGTTTTTT.

The chain carries TRBV28 and TRBJ1-2; D ambiguous. The CDR3 contains 13 residues. Trimming removed 3 bases at V and 4 bases at J, with 9 bases between. Per the germline V gene, CDR1 is MDHEN and CDR2 is SYDVKM. Written as DNA, the CDR3 is TGTGCCAGCAGTTTGGCGAACAGCTATGGCTACACCTTC. It encodes CASSLANSYGYTF.

V gene TRBV20-1 combines with J gene TRBJ1-5; 8 nucleotides align to TRBD1. Germline CDR1 DFQATT, CDR2 SNEGSKA (reference sequence). The CDR3 consists of 14 residues. V trimming: 4 bases; J trimming: 7 bases; junction bases outside the gene matches: 9. The CDR3 sequence: CSATGQAFLQPQHF. The CDR3 bases are TGCAGTGCTACGGGACAGGCTTTTCTCCAGCCCCAGCATTTT.